This T cell receptor beta chain was recorded in a study of cytomegalovirus exposure and HLA in healthy donors. In the study overall: A prior analysis found about 110 million unique TCR beta sequences from 170 million or so T cells. Study-wide findings and caveats: Researchers counted 164 TCR beta chains as cytomegalovirus-associated. Per published accounts, TCR beta sequences correctly predicted the HLA-A and HLA-B alleles of most subjects. Being productive about 87% or about 30% of the time was typical of most TCR beta V segments in an earlier analysis.

This clone was counted a single time. Its cognate antigen is unknown. The PCR employed 60 Vbeta primers together with 13 Jbeta primers. Only in-frame clones appear in the TCRdb table, and some are missing; sequencing was by immunoSEQ multiplex PCR. The sample yields under 200,000 clones, roughly 80% seen once. CDR1 and CDR2 from the germline V gene are MNHNS and SASEGT. Trimming removed 4 bases at V and 1 base at J, with 13 bases between. This CDR3 has 15 residues. The clonotype originates from a male donor in good health and CMV-seronegative. V usage is TRBV6-1 and J usage is TRBJ2-5; TRBD1 is a possible D gene (5 bases). Material: PBMCs. The chain's CDR3 is CASSGLRQLQETQYF. The CDR3 DNA reads TGTGCCAGCAGTGGCCTTCGACAGCTCCAAGAGACCCAGTACTTC.